This T cell receptor (beta chain) originates from a study of blood T cell repertoires in COVID-19. Study context: The United States, Italy and Spain provided the acute and convalescent COVID-19 samples.

Original processing notes: Amplifying reference gene primers gave estimates of nucleated cell counts. The protocol was immunoSEQ multiplex PCR, while the TCRdb copy is restricted to in-frame clones and leaves out a portion. V and J calls and clone size are those listed in that table; D and trimming were worked out from the DNA. The data show 300,000 or so clones, with just over 90% seen just once and about 2.2% held by the top ten. The sample taken for sequencing was peripheral blood. The receptor was derived from a woman aged 25 to 39 with COVID-19, enrolled during active disease.

CDR3 in amino acids: CAWSHTRTPEAFF. CDR3 nucleotides: TGTGCCTGGAGTCACACTCGGACACCTGAAGCTTTCTTT. The V gene is TRBV30, the J gene TRBJ1-1, with D possibly being TRBD1 (5 bases). V was trimmed by 2 bases and J by 6 bases, leaving 13 bases between them. Germline V CDR1 and CDR2: GTSNPN, SVGIG (reference sequence). The CDR3 contains 13 residues.